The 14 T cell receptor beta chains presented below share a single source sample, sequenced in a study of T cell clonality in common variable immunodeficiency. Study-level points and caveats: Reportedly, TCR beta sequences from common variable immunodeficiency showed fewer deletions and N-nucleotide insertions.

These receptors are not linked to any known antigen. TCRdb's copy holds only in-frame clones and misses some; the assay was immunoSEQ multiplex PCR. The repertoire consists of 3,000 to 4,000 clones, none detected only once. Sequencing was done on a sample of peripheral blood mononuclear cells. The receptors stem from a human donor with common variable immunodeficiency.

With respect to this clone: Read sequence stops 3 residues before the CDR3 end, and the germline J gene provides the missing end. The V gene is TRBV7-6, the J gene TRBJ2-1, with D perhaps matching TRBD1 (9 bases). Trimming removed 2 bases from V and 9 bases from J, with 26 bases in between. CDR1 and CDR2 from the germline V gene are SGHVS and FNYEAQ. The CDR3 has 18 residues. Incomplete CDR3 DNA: TGTGCCAGCAGCTTAATTTCGGGGGGGACAGGGAATTTGGTTGAG. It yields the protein CASSLISGGTGNLVE. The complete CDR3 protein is CASSLISGGTGNLVEQFF.

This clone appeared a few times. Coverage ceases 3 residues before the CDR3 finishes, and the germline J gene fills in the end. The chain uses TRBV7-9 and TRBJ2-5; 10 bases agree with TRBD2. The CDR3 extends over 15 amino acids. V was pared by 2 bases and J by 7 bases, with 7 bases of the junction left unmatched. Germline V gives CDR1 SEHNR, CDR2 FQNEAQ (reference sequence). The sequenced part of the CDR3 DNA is TGTGCCAGCAGCTTAACGACTAGCGGGCCCTCGACC. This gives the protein CASSLTTSGPST. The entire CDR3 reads CASSLTTSGPSTQYF. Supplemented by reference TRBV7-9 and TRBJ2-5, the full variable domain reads DTGVSQNPRHKITKRGQNVTFRCDPISEHNRLYWYRQTLGQGPEFLTYFQNEAQLEKSRLLSDRFSAERPKGSFSTLEIQRTEQGDSAMYLCASSLTTSGPSTQYFGPGTRLLVL.

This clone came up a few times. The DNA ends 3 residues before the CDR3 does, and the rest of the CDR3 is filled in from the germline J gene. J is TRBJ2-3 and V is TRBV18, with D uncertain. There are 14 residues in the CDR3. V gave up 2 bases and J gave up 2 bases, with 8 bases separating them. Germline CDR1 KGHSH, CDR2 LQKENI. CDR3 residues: CASSPDSATDTQYF. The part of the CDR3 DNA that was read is TGTGCCAGCTCACCAGACTCTGCCACAGATACG.

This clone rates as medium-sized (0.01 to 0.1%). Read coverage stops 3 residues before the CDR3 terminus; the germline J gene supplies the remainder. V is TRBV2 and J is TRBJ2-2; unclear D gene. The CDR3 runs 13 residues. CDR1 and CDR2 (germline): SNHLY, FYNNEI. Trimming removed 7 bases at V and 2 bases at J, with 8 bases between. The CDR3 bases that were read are TGTGCCAGCAATAAGGGTAACACCGGGGAG. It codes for CASNKGNTGE. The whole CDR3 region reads CASNKGNTGELFF.

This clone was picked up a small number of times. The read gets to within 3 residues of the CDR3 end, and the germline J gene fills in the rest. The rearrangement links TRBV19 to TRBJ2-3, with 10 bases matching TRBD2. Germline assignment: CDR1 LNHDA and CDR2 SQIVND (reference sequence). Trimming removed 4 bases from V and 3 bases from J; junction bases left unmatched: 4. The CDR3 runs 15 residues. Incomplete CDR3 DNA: TGTGCCAGTAGTACATCAGCGGGGGGGACAGATACG. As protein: CASSTSAGGTDT. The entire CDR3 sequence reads CASSTSAGGTDTQYF.

CDR3 sequence: CATRKEGYGYTF. Incomplete CDR3 DNA: TGTGCCACTAGAAAGGAGGGCTATGGC. The chain is built from TRBV19 and TRBJ1-2, with D hard to call. The read falls 3 residues short of the CDR3 end, and the missing part is taken from the germline J gene. Between the trimmed V and J ends, which lost 10 bases and 4 bases, there was a span of 13 bases. This CDR3 is 12 amino acids long. CDR1 and CDR2 from the germline V gene are LNHDA and SQIVND (reference sequence).

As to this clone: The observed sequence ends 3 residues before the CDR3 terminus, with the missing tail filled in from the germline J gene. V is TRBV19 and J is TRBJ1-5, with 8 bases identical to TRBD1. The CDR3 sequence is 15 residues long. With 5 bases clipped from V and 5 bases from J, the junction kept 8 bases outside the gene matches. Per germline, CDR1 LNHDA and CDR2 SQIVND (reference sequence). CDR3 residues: CASSPRTGQYQPQHF. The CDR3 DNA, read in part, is TGTGCCAGTAGTCCCCGGACAGGGCAATATCAGCCC.

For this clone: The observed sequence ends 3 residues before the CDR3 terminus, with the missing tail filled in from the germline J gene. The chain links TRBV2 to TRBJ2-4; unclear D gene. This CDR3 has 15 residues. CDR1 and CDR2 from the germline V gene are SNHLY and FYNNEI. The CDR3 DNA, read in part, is TGTGCCAGCAGTGTCGAGCAAACTACTGGTGGCCAT. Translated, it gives CASSVEQTTGGH. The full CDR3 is CASSVEQTTGGHQYF.

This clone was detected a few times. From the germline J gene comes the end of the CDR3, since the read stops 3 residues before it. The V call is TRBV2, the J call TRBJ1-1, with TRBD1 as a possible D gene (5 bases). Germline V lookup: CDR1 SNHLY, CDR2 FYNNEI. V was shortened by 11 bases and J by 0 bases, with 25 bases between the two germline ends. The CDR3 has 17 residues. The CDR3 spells CARLRGRTLVLNTEAFF. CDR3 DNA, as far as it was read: TGTGCCCGTCTTAGGGGCAGAACTTTAGTACTGAACACTGAA. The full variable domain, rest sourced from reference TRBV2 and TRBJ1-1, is EPEVTQTPSHQVTQMGQEVILRCVPISNHLYFYWYRQILGQKVEFLVSFYNNEISEKSEIFDDQFSVERPDGSNFTLKIRSTKLEDSAMYFCARLRGRTLVLNTEAFFGQGTRLTVV.

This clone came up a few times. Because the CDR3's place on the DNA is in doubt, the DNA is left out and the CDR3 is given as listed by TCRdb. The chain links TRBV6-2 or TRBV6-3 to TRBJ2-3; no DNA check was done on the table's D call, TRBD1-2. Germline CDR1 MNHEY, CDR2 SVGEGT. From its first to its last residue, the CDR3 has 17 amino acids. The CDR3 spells CASSSSLWRLLTDTQYF.

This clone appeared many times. The CDR3: CASSEVGRPSGELFF. The covered CDR3 bases are TGTGCCAGCAGTGAAGTTGGCAGGCCTTCCGGGGAG. The J gene is TRBJ2-2, the V gene TRBV6-1; D is ambiguous. The CDR3 end falls 3 residues outside the read, so it is completed with the germline J gene. Germline CDR1 reads MNHNS; CDR2 reads SASEGT. V was shortened by 1 base and J by 6 bases, with 12 bases between the two germline ends. The CDR3 covers 15 residues.

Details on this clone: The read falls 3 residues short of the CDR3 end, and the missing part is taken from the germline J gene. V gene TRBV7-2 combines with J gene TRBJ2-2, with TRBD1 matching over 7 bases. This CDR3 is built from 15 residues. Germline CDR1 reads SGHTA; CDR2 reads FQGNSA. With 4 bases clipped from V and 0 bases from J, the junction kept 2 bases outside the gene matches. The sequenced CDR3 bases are TGTGCCAGCAGCTATGGGACAGCGAACACCGGGGAG. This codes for CASSYGTANTGE. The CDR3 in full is CASSYGTANTGELFF.

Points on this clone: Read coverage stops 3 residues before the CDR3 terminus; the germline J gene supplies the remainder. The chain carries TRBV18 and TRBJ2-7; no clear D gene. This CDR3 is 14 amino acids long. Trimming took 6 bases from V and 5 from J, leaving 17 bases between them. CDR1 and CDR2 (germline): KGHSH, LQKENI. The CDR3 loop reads CASSPRSSRDEQYF. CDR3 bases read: TGTGCCAGCTCCCCTAGATCCTCTCGGGACGAG.

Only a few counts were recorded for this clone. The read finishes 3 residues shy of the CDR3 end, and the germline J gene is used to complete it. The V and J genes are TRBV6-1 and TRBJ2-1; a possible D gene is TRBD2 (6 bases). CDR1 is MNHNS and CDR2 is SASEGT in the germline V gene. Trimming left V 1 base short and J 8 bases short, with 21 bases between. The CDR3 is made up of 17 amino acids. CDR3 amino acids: CASSEVKAGGVRDEQFF. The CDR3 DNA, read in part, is TGTGCCAGCAGTGAAGTGAAGGCAGGAGGGGTTAGGGATGAG.